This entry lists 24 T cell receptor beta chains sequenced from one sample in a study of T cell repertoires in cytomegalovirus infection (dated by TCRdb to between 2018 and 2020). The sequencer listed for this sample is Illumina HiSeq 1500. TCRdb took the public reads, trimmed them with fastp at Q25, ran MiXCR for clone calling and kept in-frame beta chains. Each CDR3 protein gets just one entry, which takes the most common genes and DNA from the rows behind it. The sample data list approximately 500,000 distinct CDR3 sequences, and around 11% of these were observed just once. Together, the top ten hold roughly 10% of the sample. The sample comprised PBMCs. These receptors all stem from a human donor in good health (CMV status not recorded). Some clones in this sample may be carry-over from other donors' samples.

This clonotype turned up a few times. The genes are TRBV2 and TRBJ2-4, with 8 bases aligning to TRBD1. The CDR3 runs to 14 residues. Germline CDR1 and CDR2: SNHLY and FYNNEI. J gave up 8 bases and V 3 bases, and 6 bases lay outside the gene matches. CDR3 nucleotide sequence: TGTGCCAGCAGTGACGGGACAGGAGGGGACATTCAGTACTTC. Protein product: CASSDGTGGDIQYF. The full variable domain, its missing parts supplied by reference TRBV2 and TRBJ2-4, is EPEVTQTPSHQVTQMGQEVILRCVPISNHLYFYWYRQILGQKVEFLVSFYNNEISEKSEIFDDQFSVERPDGSNFTLKIRSTKLEDSAMYFCASSDGTGGDIQYFGAGTRLSVL.

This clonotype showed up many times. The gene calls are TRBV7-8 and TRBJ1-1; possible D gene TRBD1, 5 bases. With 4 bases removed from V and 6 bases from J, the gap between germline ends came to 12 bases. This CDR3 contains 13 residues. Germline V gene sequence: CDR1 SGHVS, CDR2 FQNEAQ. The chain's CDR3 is CASSSPGGAEAFF. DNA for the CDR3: TGTGCCAGCAGCTCCCCGGGGGGTGCTGAAGCTTTCTTT.

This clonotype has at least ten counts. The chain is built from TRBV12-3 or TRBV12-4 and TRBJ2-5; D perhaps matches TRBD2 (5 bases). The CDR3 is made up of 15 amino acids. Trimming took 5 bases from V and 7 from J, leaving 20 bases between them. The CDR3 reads CASSRKYRAEGTQYF. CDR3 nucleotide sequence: TGTGCCAGCAGTAGAAAGTATAGGGCCGAGGGGACCCAGTACTTC.

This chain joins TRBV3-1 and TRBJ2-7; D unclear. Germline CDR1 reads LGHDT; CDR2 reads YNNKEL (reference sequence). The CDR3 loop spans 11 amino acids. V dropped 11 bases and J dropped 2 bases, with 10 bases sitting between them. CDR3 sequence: CAVEGTYEQYF. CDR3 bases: TGTGCCGTAGAAGGGACCTACGAGCAGTACTTC.

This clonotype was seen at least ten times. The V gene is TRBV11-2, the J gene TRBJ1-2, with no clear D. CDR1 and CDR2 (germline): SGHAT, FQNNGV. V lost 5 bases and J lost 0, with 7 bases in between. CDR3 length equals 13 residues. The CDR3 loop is CASSPRPNYGYTF. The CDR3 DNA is TGTGCCAGCAGCCCCAGGCCTAACTATGGCTACACCTTC.

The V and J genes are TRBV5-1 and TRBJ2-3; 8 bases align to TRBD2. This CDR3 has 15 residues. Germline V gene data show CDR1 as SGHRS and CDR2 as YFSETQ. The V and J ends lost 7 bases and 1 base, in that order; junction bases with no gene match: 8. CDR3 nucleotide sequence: TGCGCCAGCTGCGTTAGCGGGGACCGCACAGATACGCAGTATTTT. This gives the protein CASCVSGDRTDTQYF.

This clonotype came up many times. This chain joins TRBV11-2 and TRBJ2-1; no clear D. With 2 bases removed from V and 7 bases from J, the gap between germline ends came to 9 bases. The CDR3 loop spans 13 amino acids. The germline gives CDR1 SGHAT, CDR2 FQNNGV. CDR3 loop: CASSLNLRNEQFF. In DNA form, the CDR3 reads TGTGCCAGCAGCTTAAATTTACGTAATGAGCAGTTCTTC.

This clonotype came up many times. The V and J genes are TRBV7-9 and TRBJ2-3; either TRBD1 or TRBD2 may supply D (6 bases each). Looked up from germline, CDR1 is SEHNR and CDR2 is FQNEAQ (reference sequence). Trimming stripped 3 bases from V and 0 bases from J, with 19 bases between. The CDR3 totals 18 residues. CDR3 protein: CASSLSGGGIGSTDTQYF. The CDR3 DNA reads TGTGCCAGCAGCTTGTCTGGAGGGGGAATAGGCAGCACAGATACGCAGTATTTT.

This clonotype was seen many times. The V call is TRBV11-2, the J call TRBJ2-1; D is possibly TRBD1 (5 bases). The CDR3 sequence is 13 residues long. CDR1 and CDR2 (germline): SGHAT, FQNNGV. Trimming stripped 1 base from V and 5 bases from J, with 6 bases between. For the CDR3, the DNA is TGTGCCAGCAGCTTAGGACAGCACAATGAGCAGTTCTTC. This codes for CASSLGQHNEQFF.

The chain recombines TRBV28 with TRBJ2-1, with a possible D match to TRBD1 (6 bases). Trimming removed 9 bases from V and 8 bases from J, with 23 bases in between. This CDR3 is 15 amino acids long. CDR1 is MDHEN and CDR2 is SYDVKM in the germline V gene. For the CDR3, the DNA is TGTGCCAGTTTCCCTACAACGGGACATAGCGATGAGCAGTTCTTC. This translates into CASFPTTGHSDEQFF.

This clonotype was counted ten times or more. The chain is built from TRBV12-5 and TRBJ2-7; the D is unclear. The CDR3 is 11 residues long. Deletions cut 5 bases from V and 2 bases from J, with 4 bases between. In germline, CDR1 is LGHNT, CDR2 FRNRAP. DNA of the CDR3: TGTGCTAGTGGTATTACCTACGAGCAGTACTTC. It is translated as CASGITYEQYF.

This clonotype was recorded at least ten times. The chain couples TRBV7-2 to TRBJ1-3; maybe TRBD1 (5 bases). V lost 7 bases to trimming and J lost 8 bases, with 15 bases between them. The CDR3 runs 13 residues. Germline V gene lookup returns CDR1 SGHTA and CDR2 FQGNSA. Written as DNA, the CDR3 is TGTGCCAGCACCTCGGCCACAGGATACACCATATATTTT. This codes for CASTSATGYTIYF.

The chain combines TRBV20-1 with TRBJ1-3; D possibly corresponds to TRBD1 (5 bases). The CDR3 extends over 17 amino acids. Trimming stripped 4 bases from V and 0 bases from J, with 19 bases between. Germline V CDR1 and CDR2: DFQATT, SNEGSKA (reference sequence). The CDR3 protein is CSATGTVSGFSGNTIYF. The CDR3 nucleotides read TGCAGTGCTACCGGGACCGTCAGTGGCTTCTCTGGAAACACCATATATTTT.

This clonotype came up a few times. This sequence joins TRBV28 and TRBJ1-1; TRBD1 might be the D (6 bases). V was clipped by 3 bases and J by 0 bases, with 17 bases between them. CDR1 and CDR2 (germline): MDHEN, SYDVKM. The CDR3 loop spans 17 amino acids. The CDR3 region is CASSLAEIDRMNTEAFF. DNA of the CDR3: TGTGCCAGCAGTTTGGCTGAGATCGACAGGATGAACACTGAAGCTTTCTTT.

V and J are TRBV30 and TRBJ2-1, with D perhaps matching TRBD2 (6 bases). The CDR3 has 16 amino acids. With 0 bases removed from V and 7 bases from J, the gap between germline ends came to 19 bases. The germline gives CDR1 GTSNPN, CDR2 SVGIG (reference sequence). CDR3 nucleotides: TGTGCCTGGAGTGTACCAATTTCTTGGAGGGGTAATGAGCAGTTCTTC. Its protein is CAWSVPISWRGNEQFF.

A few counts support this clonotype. Written as DNA, the CDR3 is TGTGCCAGCAGCGTGGGGGTGGGGGTATCCTACAATGAGCAGTTCTTC. It codes for CASSVGVGVSYNEQFF. J is TRBJ2-1 and V is TRBV9; possibly TRBD1 or TRBD2 for D (5 bases each). The germline V gene has CDR1 SGDLS and CDR2 YYNGEE. V was trimmed by 2 bases and J by 1 base, leaving 13 bases between them. The CDR3 loop spans 16 amino acids.

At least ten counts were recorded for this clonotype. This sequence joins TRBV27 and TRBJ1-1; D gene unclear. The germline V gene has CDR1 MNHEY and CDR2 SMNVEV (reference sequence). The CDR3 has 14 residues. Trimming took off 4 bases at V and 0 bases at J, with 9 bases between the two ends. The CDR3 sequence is CASSSPLMNTEAFF. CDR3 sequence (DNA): TGTGCCAGCAGTTCCCCACTGATGAACACTGAAGCTTTCTTT.

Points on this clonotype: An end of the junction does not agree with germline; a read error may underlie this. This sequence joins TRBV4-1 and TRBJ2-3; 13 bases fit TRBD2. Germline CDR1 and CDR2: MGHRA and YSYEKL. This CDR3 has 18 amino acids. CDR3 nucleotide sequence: TGTGCCAGCAGCCAAGATAAACTAGCGGGAGGGAGGTCAGATACGCAGTATTTT. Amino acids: CASSQDKLAGGRSDTQYF.

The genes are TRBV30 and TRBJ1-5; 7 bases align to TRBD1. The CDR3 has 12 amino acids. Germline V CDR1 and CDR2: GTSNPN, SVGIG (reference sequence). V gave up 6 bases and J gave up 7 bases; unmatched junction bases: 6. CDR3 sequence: CACWNRGQPQHF. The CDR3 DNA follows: TGTGCCTGCTGGAACAGGGGACAGCCCCAGCATTTT.

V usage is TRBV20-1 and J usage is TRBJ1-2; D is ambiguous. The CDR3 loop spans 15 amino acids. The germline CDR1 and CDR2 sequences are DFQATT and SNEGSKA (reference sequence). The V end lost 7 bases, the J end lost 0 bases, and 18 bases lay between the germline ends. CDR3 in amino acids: CSGRDPSAANYGYTF. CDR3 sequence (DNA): TGCAGTGGCAGAGATCCAAGTGCCGCTAACTATGGCTACACCTTC.

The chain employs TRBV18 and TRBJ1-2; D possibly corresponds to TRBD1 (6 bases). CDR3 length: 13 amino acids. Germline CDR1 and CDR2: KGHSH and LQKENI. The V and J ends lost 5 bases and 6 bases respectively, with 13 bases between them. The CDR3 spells CASSATGRDGYTF. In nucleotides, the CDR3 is TGTGCCAGCTCAGCTACAGGGAGGGATGGCTACACCTTC.

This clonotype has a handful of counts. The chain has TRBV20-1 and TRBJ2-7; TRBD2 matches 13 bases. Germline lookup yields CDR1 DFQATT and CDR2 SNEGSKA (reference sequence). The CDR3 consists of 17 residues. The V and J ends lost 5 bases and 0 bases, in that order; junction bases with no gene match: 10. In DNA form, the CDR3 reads TGCAGTGCTTTCCCGGGACTAGCGGGAAAACACTCCTACGAGCAGTACTTC. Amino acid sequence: CSAFPGLAGKHSYEQYF.

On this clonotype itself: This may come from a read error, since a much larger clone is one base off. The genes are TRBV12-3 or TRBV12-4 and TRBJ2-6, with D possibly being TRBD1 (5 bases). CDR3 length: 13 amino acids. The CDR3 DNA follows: TGTGCCAGCATCCCCTCTGGGGCCAACGTCCTGGCTTTC. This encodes CASIPSGANVLAF.

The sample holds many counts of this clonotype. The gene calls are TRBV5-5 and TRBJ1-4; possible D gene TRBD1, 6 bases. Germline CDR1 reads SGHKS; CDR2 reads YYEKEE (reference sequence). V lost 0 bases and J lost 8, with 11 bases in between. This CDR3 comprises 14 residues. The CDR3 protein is CASSLDRVEEKLFF. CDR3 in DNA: TGTGCCAGCAGCTTGGACAGGGTTGAAGAAAAACTGTTTTTT.